This TCR beta chain emerged from a study of T cell responses to AZD1222 COVID-19 vaccine. Study results and limitations: White British donors predominated, females outnumbered males, and clonal diversity was possibly underestimated.

In this sample, this clone turned up a few times. Antigen specificity is unknown. Clones were sequenced by immunoSEQ multiplex PCR, and TCRdb holds only the in-frame ones, with some missing. This table has more than 120,000 clones, roughly 86% appearing once. Material: peripheral blood, obtained 28 days after the second AZD1222 dose. The sequence came from an adult who received the AZD1222 COVID-19 vaccine.

CDR3 protein: CSVPTFPTESAYEQYF. In nucleotides, the CDR3 is TGCAGCGTACCTACCTTTCCGACAGAATCGGCCTACGAGCAGTACTTC. V and J are TRBV29-1 and TRBJ2-7, with a tentative D call TRBD1 (5 bases). V was shortened by 6 bases and J by 2 bases, with 23 bases between the two germline ends. CDR1 is SQVTM and CDR2 is ANQGSEA in the germline V gene. This CDR3 has 16 amino acids.